The 9 T cell receptor beta chains presented below share a single source sample, sequenced in a study of T-cell reconstitution after alpha-beta-depleted transplantation in children. Unique molecular identifiers were incorporated during preparation of the TCRbeta library. TCRdb fed the PCR reads into MiXCR, producing one record per CDR3 protein. The table includes roughly 300,000 distinct CDR3 sequences, around a tenth detected once. Here the sequenced sample was PBMCs from the stem cell graft donor, taken from the stem cell graft. The receptors originated from a human donor who donated a stem cell graft to a child with acute lymphoblastic leukemia.

The sample holds a few counts of this clonotype. The genes are TRBV6-1 and TRBJ2-7; 9 nucleotides agree with TRBD1. J gave up 3 bases and V 5 bases, and 8 bases lay outside the gene matches. The CDR3 contains 15 residues. CDR1 is MNHNS, CDR2 SASEGT, per germline. CDR3 sequence: CASSRIGQGFYEQYF. In DNA form, the CDR3 reads TGTGCCAGCAGTCGAATCGGACAGGGGTTCTACGAGCAGTACTTC.

This clonotype was detected a few times. V gene TRBV5-1 combines with J gene TRBJ2-7; 7 bases fit TRBD2. CDR1 SGHRS and CDR2 YFSETQ come from the germline V gene. The length of the CDR3 is 14 residues. V dropped 3 bases and J dropped 7; count of bases not matched to a gene: 10. CDR3 in DNA: TGCGCCAGCAGCTCCGGGACTACACCGGGGGAGCAGTACTTC. As protein: CASSSGTTPGEQYF.

This clonotype was found many times. This chain links TRBV20-1 with TRBJ2-3, with 9 bases lining up with TRBD2. The germline V gene has CDR1 DFQATT and CDR2 SNEGSKA (reference sequence). With 3 bases clipped from V and 1 base from J, the junction kept 11 bases outside the gene matches. This CDR3 spans 17 amino acids. CDR3 bases: TGCAGTGCTAGCCGAGCGGGAGGACCCTCGCGCACAGATACGCAGTATTTT. Its translation is CSASRAGGPSRTDTQYF.

The rearrangement joins TRBV28 to TRBJ1-2, with D maybe TRBD1 (6 bases). V was trimmed by 7 bases and J by 3 bases, leaving 12 bases between them. The CDR3 runs to 13 residues. Germline CDR1 reads MDHEN; CDR2 reads SYDVKM. The CDR3 loop reads CASIQGRDYGYTF. The DNA of the CDR3 is TGTGCCAGCATCCAGGGGAGGGACTATGGCTACACCTTC.

The table lists this clonotype with a few counts. The chain links TRBV24-1 to TRBJ2-5; D possibly matches TRBD1 or TRBD2 (6 bases each). Trimming removed 3 bases from V and 4 bases from J, with 14 bases in between. The germline V gene encodes CDR1 KGHDR and CDR2 SFDVKD. CDR3 length equals 15 residues. In DNA, the CDR3 is TGTGCCACCAGTGATCCCTCGGGGGCAGGAGAGACCCAGTACTTC. This gives the protein CATSDPSGAGETQYF.

This clonotype has just a few counts. The chain recombines TRBV15 with TRBJ2-7; 8 bases agree with TRBD1. The CDR3 spans 16 residues. Trimming took 1 base from V and 4 from J; bases not matched to a gene: 9. Germline V CDR1 and CDR2: LNHNV, YYDKDF (reference sequence). As DNA, the CDR3 is TGTGCCACCAGCAGAGCTACGCCGGGACAGGTGTACGAGCAGTACTTC. Translation gives CATSRATPGQVYEQYF.

This clonotype was observed a few times. This chain links TRBV20-1 with TRBJ2-7; a weak D match, TRBD2 (5 bases). Trimming removed 1 base at V and 2 bases at J, with 15 bases between. Germline V gives CDR1 DFQATT, CDR2 SNEGSKA (reference sequence). This CDR3 region has 15 residues. The CDR3 nucleotides are TGCAGTGCTAGAGCCTGGCCCGGGGTTACCTACGAGCAGTACTTC. Amino acids: CSARAWPGVTYEQYF.

In this sample, this clonotype turned up many times. The V call is TRBV25-1, the J call TRBJ1-1; D is unclear. The germline CDR1 and CDR2 sequences are MGHDK and SYGVNS. The V and J ends lost 0 bases and 4 bases respectively, with 0 bases between them. The CDR3 length is 11 residues. The CDR3 is CASSEYTEAFF. The CDR3 region has the DNA TGTGCCAGCAGTGAATACACTGAAGCTTTCTTT.

In its sample, this clonotype was seen many times. This rearrangement joins TRBV5-1 to TRBJ1-5; TRBD1 aligns across 8 bases. Germline V gene sequence: CDR1 SGHRS, CDR2 YFSETQ. V lost 5 bases and J lost 7; bases outside the gene matches: 11. CDR3 size: 15 residues. CDR3 DNA: TGCGCCAGCAGTCGCGCGGGGGGACAGGCCCAGCCCCAGCATTTT. Its protein is CASSRAGGQAQPQHF. The full variable domain, with the rest looked up from reference TRBV5-1 and TRBJ1-5, is KAGVTQTPRYLIKTRGQQVTLSCSPISGHRSVSWYQQTPGQGLQFLFEYFSETQRNKGNFPGRFSGRQFSNSRSEMNVSTLELGDSALYLCASSRAGGQAQPQHFGDGTRLSIL.